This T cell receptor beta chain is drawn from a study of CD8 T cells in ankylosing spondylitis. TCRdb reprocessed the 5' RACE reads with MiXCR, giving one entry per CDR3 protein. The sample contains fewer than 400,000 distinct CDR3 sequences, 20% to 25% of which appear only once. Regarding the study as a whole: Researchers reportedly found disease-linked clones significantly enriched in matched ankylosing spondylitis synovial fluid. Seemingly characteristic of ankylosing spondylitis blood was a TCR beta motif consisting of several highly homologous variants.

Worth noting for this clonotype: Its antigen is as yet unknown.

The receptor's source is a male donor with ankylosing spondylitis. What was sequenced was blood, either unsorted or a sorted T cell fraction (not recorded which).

The CDR3 DNA reads TGCAGTGCTAGGCGTTTTCAAGAGACCCAGTACTTC. This encodes CSARRFQETQYF. The rearrangement uses TRBV20-1 and TRBJ2-5, with no clear D. Trimming pared 3 bases from V and 2 bases from J, leaving 7 bases between. Per germline, CDR1 DFQATT and CDR2 SNEGSKA (reference sequence). This CDR3 has 12 residues.